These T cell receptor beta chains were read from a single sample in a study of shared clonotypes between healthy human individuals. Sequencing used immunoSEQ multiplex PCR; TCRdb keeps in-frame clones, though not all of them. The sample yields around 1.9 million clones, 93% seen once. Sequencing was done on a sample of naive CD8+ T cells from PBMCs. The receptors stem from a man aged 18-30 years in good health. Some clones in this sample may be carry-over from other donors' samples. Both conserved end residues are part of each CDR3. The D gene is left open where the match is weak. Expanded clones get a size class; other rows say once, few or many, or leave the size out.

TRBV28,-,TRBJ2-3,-,TGTGCCAGCAGCCCGGACAGTTTTGAGGGGACAGATACGCAGTATTTT,CASSPDSFEGTDTQYF
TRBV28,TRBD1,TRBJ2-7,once,TGTGCCAGCCAGGGACAGGGGCGGGCGTTCGAGCAGTACTTC,CASQGQGRAFEQYF
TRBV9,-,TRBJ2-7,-,TGTGCCAGCAGCGCCGGGACTTCGGAGGGCGAGCAGTACTTC,CASSAGTSEGEQYF
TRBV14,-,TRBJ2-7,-,TGTGCCAGCAGCCGAAACAGCTACGAGCAGTACTTC,CASSRNSYEQYF
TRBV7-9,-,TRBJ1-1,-,TGTGCCAGCCTCCGGGGGGGGAACACTGAAGCTTTCTTT,CASLRGGNTEAFF
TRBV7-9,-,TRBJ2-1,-,TGTGCCAGCAGCCCTCGGGTCCAATCGGGGAATGAGCAGTTCTTC,CASSPRVQSGNEQFF
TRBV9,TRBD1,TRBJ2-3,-,TGTGCCAGCAGCGTTGGGACAGTGATCACAGATACGCAGTATTTT,CASSVGTVITDTQYF
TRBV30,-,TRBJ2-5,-,TGTGCCTGCCTCTACAGAGACACCGAGACCCAGTACTTC,CACLYRDTETQYF
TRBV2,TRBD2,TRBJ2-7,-,TGTGCCAGCAGTGAAAGGTCTAGCGGTCTTTACGAGCAGTACTTC,CASSERSSGLYEQYF
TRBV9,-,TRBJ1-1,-,TGTGCCAGCAGCGTAACAGGGTCCCCGCGCACTGAAGCTTTCTTT,CASSVTGSPRTEAFF
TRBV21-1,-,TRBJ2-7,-,TGTGCCAGCAGCCCCCGGAGAGGGACCAACTACGAGCAGTACTTC,CASSPRRGTNYEQYF
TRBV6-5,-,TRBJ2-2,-,TGTGCCAGCAGTTACCTTAGGACAGTGAACACCGGGGAGCTGTTTTTT,CASSYLRTVNTGELFF
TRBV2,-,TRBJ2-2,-,TGTGCCAGCAGTAATACTAATCCCGGGGAGCTGTTTTTT,CASSNTNPGELFF
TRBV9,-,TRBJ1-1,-,TGTGCCAGCAGCTCCTTTGGGGGAATGAACACTGAAGCTTTCTTT,CASSSFGGMNTEAFF
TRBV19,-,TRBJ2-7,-,TGTGCCAGTAGTATATTTGGGGGGTCCGAGCAGTACTTC,CASSIFGGSEQYF
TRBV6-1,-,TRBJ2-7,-,TGTGCCAGCAGTGAGGTTACGGTTCAGGGGACCTACGAGCAGTACTTC,CASSEVTVQGTYEQYF
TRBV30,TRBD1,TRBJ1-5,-,TGTGCCTGGAGTTCCACCACAGGGGTGAATCGCAATCAGCCCCAGCATTTT,CAWSSTTGVNRNQPQHF
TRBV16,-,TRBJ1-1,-,TGTGCCAGCAGCCAATCCGGTGCCGGGGGGCTACAGACTGAAGCTTTCTTT,CASSQSGAGGLQTEAFF
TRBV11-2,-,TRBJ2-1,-,TGTGCCAGCAGCTTAGTATCCAATGAGCAGTTCTTC,CASSLVSNEQFF
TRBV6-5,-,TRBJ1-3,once,TGTGCCAGCAGTTACTCGATCCGGGCTGGAAACACCATATATTTT,CASSYSIRAGNTIYF
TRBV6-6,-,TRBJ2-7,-,TGTGCCAGCAGGCCCCACCCGTACGAGCAGTACTTC,CASRPHPYEQYF
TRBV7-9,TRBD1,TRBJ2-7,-,TGTGCCAGCAGCGGGAGGGACAGGGGGCGCCTAGGCGAGCAGTACTTC,CASSGRDRGRLGEQYF
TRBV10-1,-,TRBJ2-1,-,TGCGCCACCCCAGCCATAGCGTACAGCTCCTACAATGAGCAGTTCTTC,CATPAIAYSSYNEQFF
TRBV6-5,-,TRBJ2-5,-,TGTGCCAGCAGCCGGACGGAGCAAGAGACCCAGTACTTC,CASSRTEQETQYF
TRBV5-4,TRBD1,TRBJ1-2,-,TGTGCCAGCAGCGACCTGACAGGGCCCTTCCTTGATAATGGCTACACCTTC,CASSDLTGPFLDNGYTF
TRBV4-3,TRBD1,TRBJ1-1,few,TGCGCCAGCAGCCCTGGACAGGGTGCGACTGAAGCTTTCTTT,CASSPGQGATEAFF
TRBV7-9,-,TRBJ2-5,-,TGTGCCAGCAGCGGCCCCTTAGCGGAGATACAAGAGACCCAGTACTTC,CASSGPLAEIQETQYF
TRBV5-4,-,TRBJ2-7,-,TGTGCCAGCAGCCCCGAAAACAGGTTATACGAGCAGTACTTC,CASSPENRLYEQYF
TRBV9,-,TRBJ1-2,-,TGTGCCAGCAGCCCTCGTCCCGGGACGACTAGCTACACCTTC,CASSPRPGTTSYTF
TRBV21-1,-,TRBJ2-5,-,TGTGCCAGTACTTGTTACGGCTTTGGGGCCCAGTACTTC,CASTCYGFGAQYF
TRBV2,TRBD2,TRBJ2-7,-,TGTGCCAGCACCATAGCGGGAGAGACCTCCTACGAGCAGTACTTC,CASTIAGETSYEQYF
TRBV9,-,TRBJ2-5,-,TGTGCCAGCAGCGTAGGAGGGAAAGAGACCCAGTACTTC,CASSVGGKETQYF